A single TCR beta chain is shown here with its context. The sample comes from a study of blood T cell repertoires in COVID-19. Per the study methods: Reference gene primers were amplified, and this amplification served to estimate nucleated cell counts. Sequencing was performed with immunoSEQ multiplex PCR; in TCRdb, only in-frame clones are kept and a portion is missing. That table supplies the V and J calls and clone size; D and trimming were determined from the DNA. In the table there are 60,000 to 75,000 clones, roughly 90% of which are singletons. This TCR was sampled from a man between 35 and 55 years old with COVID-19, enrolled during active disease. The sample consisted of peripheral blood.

CDR3 sequence reads: CASSEGGVSYNEQFF. CDR3 in DNA: TGTGCCAGCAGTGAGGGAGGAGTCTCCTACAATGAGCAGTTCTTC. The rearrangement links TRBV7-7 to TRBJ2-1; possible D gene TRBD2, 6 bases. Trimming removed 6 bases at V and 0 bases at J, with 12 bases between. The CDR3 spans 15 residues. CDR1 is SSHAT and CDR2 is FNYEAQ in the germline V gene (reference sequence).